These 4 T cell receptor beta chains were all obtained from the same sample, sequenced in a study of shared clonotypes between healthy human individuals. TCRdb's table, derived via immunoSEQ multiplex PCR, lists solely in-frame clones and lacks some. The sample includes about 1,900,000 clones, about 95% of them seen just once. Naivety among CD8 cells was defined by CD45RO negativity and positive CCR7 selection, thereby excluding terminally differentiated effector memory CD45RA+ cells. Sequencing was performed on naive CD8+ T cells sorted from blood. Receptors originate from a man aged 18-30 years in good health.

The chain combines TRBV4-3 with TRBJ1-2; D might be TRBD1 (5 bases). The CDR3 sequence is 12 residues long. V was pared by 1 base and J by 12 bases, with 12 bases between. Germline CDR1 LGHNA, CDR2 YSLEER. The CDR3 spells CASSQGGVENTF. The CDR3 DNA reads TGCGCCAGCAGCCAAGGGGGGGTTGAGAACACCTTC.

The count of this clone is one. This sequence joins TRBV4-1 and TRBJ1-5, with 8 bases fitting TRBD1. J was trimmed by 7 bases and V by 2 bases; bases with no gene match: 4. The CDR3 spans 14 residues. Germline CDR1 reads MGHRA; CDR2 reads YSYEKL. Here the CDR3 reads CASSQLDRGQPQHF. For the CDR3, the DNA is TGCGCCAGCAGCCAACTCGACAGGGGCCAGCCCCAGCATTTT.

The V call is TRBV7-8, the J call TRBJ2-7, with 8 bases that match TRBD2. The V and J ends lost 1 base and 0 bases, in that order; junction bases with no gene match: 5. The germline V gene encodes CDR1 SGHVS and CDR2 FQNEAQ. The CDR3 is 16 residues long. CDR3 region: CASSLEGRGVSYEQYF. Here the CDR3 DNA reads TGTGCCAGCAGCTTAGAGGGGCGGGGGGTCTCCTACGAGCAGTACTTC.

The chain uses TRBV27 and TRBJ2-7; D gene unclear. The V end lost 4 bases, the J end lost 3 bases, and 7 bases lay between the germline ends. Per germline, CDR1 MNHEY and CDR2 SMNVEV (reference sequence). The CDR3 has 12 amino acids. The CDR3 DNA reads TGTGCCAGCAGTTCACAAGACTACGAGCAGTACTTC. Amino acid sequence: CASSSQDYEQYF.